This TCR beta chain emerged from a study of blood T cell repertoires in COVID-19. Study background: The United States, Italy and Spain provided the acute and convalescent COVID-19 samples.

The CDR3 extends over 15 amino acids. V dropped 8 bases and J dropped 0; count of bases not matched to a gene: 7. In germline, CDR1 is SNHLY, CDR2 FYNNEI. Per the original data handling: By means of reference gene primer amplification, nucleated cell counts were estimated. The protocol was immunoSEQ multiplex PCR, while the TCRdb copy is restricted to in-frame clones and leaves out a portion. Clone size and V and J calls were adopted from that table, with D and trimming inferred from the DNA. The profile shows about 140,000 clones, 88% of them singletons. The sequence came from a middle-aged man with active or convalescent COVID-19. The chain uses TRBV2 and TRBJ2-1; 7 bases match TRBD2. Sequencing was done on a sample of peripheral blood. The DNA for the CDR3 is TGTGCCAGCGCCTTGGGGGGGGTCTCCTACAATGAGCAGTTCTTC. Its translation: CASALGGVSYNEQFF.